This entry is about one T cell receptor (beta chain). These data belong to a study of T-cell reconstitution after alpha-beta-depleted transplantation in children. Unique molecular identifiers were incorporated when the TCRbeta library was constructed. A single record per CDR3 protein comes from TCRdb applying MiXCR to the PCR reads. The sample yields 640,000 or so distinct CDR3 sequences, around a sixth seen once. The sequence derives from a human donor who donated a stem cell graft to a child with acute myeloid leukemia. The material was PBMCs from the stem cell graft donor, obtained from the stem cell graft.

For the CDR3, the DNA is TGCAGTGCTAGACAACCCCTCGGGTCGGATACGCAGTATTTT. Protein: CSARQPLGSDTQYF. V gene TRBV20-1 combines with J gene TRBJ2-3; D is undetermined. CDR3 length: 14 residues. Per the germline V gene, CDR1 is DFQATT and CDR2 is SNEGSKA (reference sequence). Between the trimmed V and J ends, which lost 2 bases and 6 bases, there was a span of 15 bases.